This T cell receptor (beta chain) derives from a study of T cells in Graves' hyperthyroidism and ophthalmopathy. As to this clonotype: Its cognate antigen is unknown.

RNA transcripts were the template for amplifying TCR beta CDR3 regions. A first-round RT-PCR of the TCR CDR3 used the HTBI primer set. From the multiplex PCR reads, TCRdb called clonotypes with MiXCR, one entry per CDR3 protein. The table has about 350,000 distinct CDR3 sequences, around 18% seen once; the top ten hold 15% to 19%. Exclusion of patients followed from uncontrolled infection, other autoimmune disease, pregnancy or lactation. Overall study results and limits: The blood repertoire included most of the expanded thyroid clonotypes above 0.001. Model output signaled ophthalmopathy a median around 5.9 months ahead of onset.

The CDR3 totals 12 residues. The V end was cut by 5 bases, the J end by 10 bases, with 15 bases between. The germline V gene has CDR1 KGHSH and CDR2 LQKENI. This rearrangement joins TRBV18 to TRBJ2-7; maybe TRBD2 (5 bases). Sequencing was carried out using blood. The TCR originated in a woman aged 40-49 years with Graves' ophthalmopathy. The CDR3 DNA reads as TGTGCCAGCTCAACTGACGGGGAAGGTCAGTACTTC. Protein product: CASSTDGEGQYF. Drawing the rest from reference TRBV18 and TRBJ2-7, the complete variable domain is NAGVMQNPRHLVRRRGQEARLRCSPMKGHSHVYWYRQLPEEGLKFMVYLQKENIIDESGMPKERFSAEFPKEGPSILRIQQVVRGDSAAYFCASSTDGEGQYFGPGTRLTVT.